This entry describes one T cell receptor beta chain. What it recognizes is unknown. One base away lies a much larger clone, so this may be a sequencing read error. Unsorted bulk tissue, roughly 20-34 mg of it, served as the source for co-extraction of RNA and DNA. The patients carried chronic HBV infection and had received no treatment. TCR beta cDNA was prepared out of roughly 500 ng total RNA by means of a constant-region primer. Researchers made the TCR beta libraries by running three nested multiplex PCR rounds with slightly modified ARM-PCR. In the first two PCR rounds, TRBV1-TRBV30 forward primers were paired with a C-beta reverse primer, and each round lasted around 10 cycles. TCRdb reprocessed the multiplex PCR reads via MiXCR and lists one record per CDR3 protein. Of around 120,000 distinct CDR3 sequences in the sample, around two thirds were seen once. The CDR3 spans 15 residues. Trimming shortened V by 1 base and J by 1 base, and 9 bases separated the two germline ends. Germline loops: CDR1 LGHNA, CDR2 YNFKEQ.

This sample was included in a study of tumor-infiltrating lymphocytes in primary liver carcinoma. Turning to the study itself: Samples returned roughly 3.5 to 8 million productive TCRbeta reads, a yield that was similar across tissue types. The study, taken as a whole, reports: A small share of top clones, only about 7-24%, was found in all five tumor regions.

V and J are TRBV4-2 and TRBJ2-3, with D unresolved. Source material: liver tumor tissue from sampling region 1. Subset indicated: tumor region T1, superior pole. The receptor comes from a woman aged 55-75 years with primary liver carcinoma and hepatitis B virus infection. Here the CDR3 DNA reads TGTGCCAGCAGCCAAGGCGAGGCAGGCACAGATACGCAGTATTTT. Translating gives CASSQGEAGTDTQYF.